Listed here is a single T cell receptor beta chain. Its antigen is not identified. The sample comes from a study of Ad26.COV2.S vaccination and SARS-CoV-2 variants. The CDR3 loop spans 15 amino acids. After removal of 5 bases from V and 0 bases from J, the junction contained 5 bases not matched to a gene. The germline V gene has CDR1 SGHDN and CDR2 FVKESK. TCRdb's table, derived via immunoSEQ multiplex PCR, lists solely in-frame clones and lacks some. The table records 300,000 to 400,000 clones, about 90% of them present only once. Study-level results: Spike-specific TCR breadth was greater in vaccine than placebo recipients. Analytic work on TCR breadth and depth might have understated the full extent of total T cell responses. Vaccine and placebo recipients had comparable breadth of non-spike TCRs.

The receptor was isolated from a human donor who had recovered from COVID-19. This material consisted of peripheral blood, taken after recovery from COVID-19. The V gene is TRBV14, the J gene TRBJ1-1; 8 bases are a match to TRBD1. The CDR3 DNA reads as TGTGCCAGCAGCAAGCGGACAGGGCTGAACACTGAAGCTTTCTTT. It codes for CASSKRTGLNTEAFF.